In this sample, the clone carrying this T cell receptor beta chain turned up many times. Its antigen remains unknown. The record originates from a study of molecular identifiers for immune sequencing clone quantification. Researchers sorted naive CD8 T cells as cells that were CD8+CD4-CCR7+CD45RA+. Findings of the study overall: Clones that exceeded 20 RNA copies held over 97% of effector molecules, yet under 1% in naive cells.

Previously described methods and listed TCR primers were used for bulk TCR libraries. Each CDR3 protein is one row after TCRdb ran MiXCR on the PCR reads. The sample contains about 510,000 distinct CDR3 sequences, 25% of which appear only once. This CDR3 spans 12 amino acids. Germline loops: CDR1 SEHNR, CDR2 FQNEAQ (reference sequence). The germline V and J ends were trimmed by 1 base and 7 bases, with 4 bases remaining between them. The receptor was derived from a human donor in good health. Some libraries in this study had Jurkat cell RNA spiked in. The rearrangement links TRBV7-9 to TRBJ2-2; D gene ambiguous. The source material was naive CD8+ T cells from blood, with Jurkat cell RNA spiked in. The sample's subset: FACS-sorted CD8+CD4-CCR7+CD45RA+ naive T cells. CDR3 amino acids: CASSLDGGELFF. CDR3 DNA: TGTGCCAGCAGCTTAGATGGCGGGGAGCTGTTTTTT. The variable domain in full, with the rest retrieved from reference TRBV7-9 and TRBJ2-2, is DTGVSQNPRHKITKRGQNVTFRCDPISEHNRLYWYRQTLGQGPEFLTYFQNEAQLEKSRLLSDRFSAERPKGSFSTLEIQRTEQGDSAMYLCASSLDGGELFFGEGSRLTVL.